The present T cell receptor (beta chain) was sequenced within a study of persistence of HIV-infected CD4 T cells. Looking at the study overall: Median time on suppressive ART was seven to nine years. Antigen stimulation activated a lower proportion of cells, more of them memory, than anti-CD3/anti-CD28 stimulation. Blood samples, up to roughly 200 mL, came from multiple time points, except two leukapheresis donors sampled once.

Anti-CD3/anti-CD28 beads served as a nonspecific positive control stimulus. CD4+ T cells upregulating both CD40 ligand and CD69 were sorted as responding cells. Study results and limitations: Degenerate expanded CDR3beta sequences were enriched among CMV- and Gag-responding cells.

CDR1 and CDR2 from the germline V gene are SGHRS and YFSETQ. V was pared by 0 bases and J by 6 bases, with 13 bases between. CDR3 length: 14 residues. This was the immunoSEQ version 4 assay in survey mode. Some clones are missing from TCRdb's copy, which holds only in-frame ones; the method was immunoSEQ multiplex PCR. The sample carries fewer than 45,000 clones, about 88% recorded once. In the case of this clone: Its antigen remains unknown.

Sequenced material: CD4+ T cells sorted from PBMCs after roughly 18-hour stimulation, taken from a patient who received antiretroviral therapy. The receptor was derived from an adult woman with HIV who was CMV-seropositive. The rearrangement links TRBV5-1 to TRBJ2-7; D tentatively reads TRBD1 or TRBD2 (5 bases each). CDR3 loop: CASSLERGDGEQYV. In nucleotides, the CDR3 is TGCGCCAGCAGCTTGGAAAGAGGGGACGGCGAGCAGTACGTC.